This T cell receptor (beta chain) is drawn from a study of T cells in Graves' hyperthyroidism and ophthalmopathy (dated by TCRdb to between 2017 and 2020). Context from the whole study: To identify distinguishing TCR V-J signatures, a discovery cohort of about 100 patients was used, comprising some 43 with Graves' ophthalmopathy and 57 with stable Graves' hyperthyroidism. Prospective prediction of ophthalmopathy was tested in an independent validation cohort consisting of 18 to 20 hyperthyroidism patients and some 16 patients who later progressed to ophthalmopathy. For training and testing, the 100 patients in the discovery cohort were randomly divided in a 7:3 ratio. In addition, the study compared T-cell repertoires in thyroid tissue and in blood from about six Graves' hyperthyroidism patients. After sampling, hyperthyroidism patients received methimazole starting at 30 mg daily, and ophthalmopathy patients received high-dose intravenous methylprednisolone. TCR Vbeta CDR3 sequencing of roughly 140 peripheral blood samples (about 45 ophthalmopathy, some 75 hyperthyroidism and roughly 17 progressor patients) is reported in the paper.

Results the study describes overall, beyond this receptor: Most expanded thyroid clonotypes (frequency above 0.001) were also detected in blood, a finding suggesting that blood repertoires may reflect thyroid immune responses. A model built on a 13 V-J signature distinguished ophthalmopathy from stable hyperthyroidism, reaching roughly 88% sensitivity and under 84% specificity in cross-validation and 80%/75% in testing. No statistical method was used to fix the sample size in advance, and group allocation was not hidden from the investigators. In validation, the model predicted progression to ophthalmopathy a median of about 5.9 months before onset, with over 55% sensitivity and about 75% specificity.

Exclusion was applied to patients with uncontrolled infections, other autoimmune diseases, pregnancy or lactation. Diagnoses relied on clinical symptoms, serum thyroxine and TRAb, thyroid ultrasound and orbital computed tomography. Total RNA was extracted using Trizol reagent, and RNA quality was assessed on an Agilent 2100 Bioanalyzer. Comments on this clonotype: Which antigen it targets is not known. No qualities accompany the bases; no much larger clone lies one base away.

Its CDR3 holds 13 amino acids, cysteine through phenylalanine. Only the CDR3 region is kept as DNA, spanning 39 bases read in frame from base 1. Trimming at the junction amounts to 5 bases on V and 6 bases on J, and the germline ends lie 13 bases apart. CDR1 and CDR2 are drawn from the germline V gene (reference sequence): SEHNR, FQNEAQ. TCR beta CDR3 regions were amplified from RNA transcripts. The first round of RT-PCR for the TCR CDR3 was performed with the HTBI primer set and the Qiagen OneStep RT-PCR kit. Libraries were constructed in a second round of multiplex PCR, after which size selection and purification were carried out. Sequencing of the libraries was done on an Illumina HiSeq2000 using paired-end 100 bp reads. The source study handled its data this way. SOAPnuke was used to process the raw data, with reads discarded if the reads contained adapters or uncalled bases, had a mean Phred below 15, or lacked an exact constant-primer or identifier match. High-quality paired reads were merged using COPE v1.2.5, and each unique nucleotide sequence was defined as a clonotype. MiTCR v1.1 was used to align the clonotypes against IMGT TRBV, TRBD and TRBJ reference segments. The analysis included only V-J combinations with a frequency above 0.0001, which together covered 98% to 99.2% of the repertoires. A TCS score was defined as the ratio between F50 (clonal expansion) and ExV (chaos), using BLOSUM62-based TCRdist between CDR3 peptides within each V-J. Welch's t-statistics and random forest reduced roughly 500 V-J features to fewer than 15, which were used in a naive Bayes classifier (R e1071). Thyroid-blood repertoire similarity was quantified with the Morisita-Horn index. Using fastp trimming at Q25 and MiXCR clonotype assembly, TCRdb reanalyzed the public sequencing data and kept in-frame beta chains. Rows merge per CDR3 protein into single entries with the most common DNA and genes. TCRdb, not the original authors, processed these V and J calls. This sample holds about 700,000 distinct CDR3 sequences; nearly 45% were observed only once. The ten largest clones take up roughly 7.2% of the sample.

Sequencing used peripheral blood or thyroid tissue (not recorded which). Recombination joined TRBV7-9 with TRBJ1-1, with the identity of the D gene unclear. The receptor was derived from an adult man with Graves' disease, either hyperthyroidism or ophthalmopathy (not recorded which). The nucleotide sequence is TGTGCCAGCAGCCGCGTCGGGCGACCTGAAGCTTTCTTT. Translated, this is CASSRVGRPEAFF.